This T cell receptor (beta chain) was observed in a study of radiotherapy plus CTLA-4 blockade in lung cancer. The V gene end was trimmed by 5 bases and the J gene end by 7 bases; junction bases not matched to a gene: 15. The length of the CDR3 is 17 residues. Germline V CDR1 and CDR2: KGHSH, LQKENI. Generated by immunoSEQ multiplex PCR, the TCRdb table keeps only in-frame clones and is missing some. The sample includes fewer than 70,000 clones, around 80% seen only once; the top ten take approximately 9.3%. Sequencing used peripheral blood, obtained from a patient treated with radiotherapy plus ipilimumab. V and J are TRBV18 and TRBJ1-5, with 9 bases that match TRBD1. This clonotype was sampled from a human donor with non-small cell lung cancer who had a complete response to radiotherapy plus ipilimumab. CDR3 in DNA: TGTGCCAGCTCATCCACAGCCCCGACAGGGGGGAGCCAGCCCCAGCATTTT. Its protein is CASSSTAPTGGSQPQHF.